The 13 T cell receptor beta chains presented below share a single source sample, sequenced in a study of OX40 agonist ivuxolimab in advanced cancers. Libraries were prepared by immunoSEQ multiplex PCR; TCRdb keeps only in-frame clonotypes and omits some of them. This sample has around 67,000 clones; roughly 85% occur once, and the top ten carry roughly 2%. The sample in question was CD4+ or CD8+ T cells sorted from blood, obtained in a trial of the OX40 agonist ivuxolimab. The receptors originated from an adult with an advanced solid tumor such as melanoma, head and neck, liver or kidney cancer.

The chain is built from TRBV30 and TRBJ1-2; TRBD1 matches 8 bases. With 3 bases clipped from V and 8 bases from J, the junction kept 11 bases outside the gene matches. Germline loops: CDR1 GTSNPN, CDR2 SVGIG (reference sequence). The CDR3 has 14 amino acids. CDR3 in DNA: TGTGCCTGGAGGTGGGGCAGGGGGCAAAAAGGCTACACCTTC. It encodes CAWRWGRGQKGYTF.

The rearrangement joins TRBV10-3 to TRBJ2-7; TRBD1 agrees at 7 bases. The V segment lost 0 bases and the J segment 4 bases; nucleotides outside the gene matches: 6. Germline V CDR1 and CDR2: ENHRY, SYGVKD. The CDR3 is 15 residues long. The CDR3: CAISESQGVMYEQYF. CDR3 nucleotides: TGTGCCATCAGTGAGTCGCAGGGGGTGATGTACGAGCAGTACTTC.

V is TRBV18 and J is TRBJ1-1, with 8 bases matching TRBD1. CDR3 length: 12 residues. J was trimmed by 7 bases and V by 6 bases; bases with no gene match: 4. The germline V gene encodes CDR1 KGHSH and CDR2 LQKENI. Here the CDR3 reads CASSLGQGEAFF. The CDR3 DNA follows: TGTGCCAGCTCTCTCGGACAGGGTGAAGCTTTCTTT. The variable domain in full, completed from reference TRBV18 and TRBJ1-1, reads NAGVMQNPRHLVRRRGQEARLRCSPMKGHSHVYWYRQLPEEGLKFMVYLQKENIIDESGMPKERFSAEFPKEGPSILRIQQVVRGDSAAYFCASSLGQGEAFFGQGTRLTVV.

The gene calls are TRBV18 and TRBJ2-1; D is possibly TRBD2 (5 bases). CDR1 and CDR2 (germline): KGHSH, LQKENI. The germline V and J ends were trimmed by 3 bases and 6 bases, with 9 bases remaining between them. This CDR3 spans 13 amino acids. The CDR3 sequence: CASSPGRGNEQFF. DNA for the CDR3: TGTGCCAGCTCACCTGGCCGGGGCAATGAGCAGTTCTTC.

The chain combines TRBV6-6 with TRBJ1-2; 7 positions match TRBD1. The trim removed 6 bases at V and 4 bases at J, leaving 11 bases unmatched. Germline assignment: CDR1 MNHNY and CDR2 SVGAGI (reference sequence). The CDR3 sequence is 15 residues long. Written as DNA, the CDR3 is TGTGCCAGCAGCCAGGGGGGGGCGCGGGGCTATGGCTACACCTTC. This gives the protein CASSQGGARGYGYTF.

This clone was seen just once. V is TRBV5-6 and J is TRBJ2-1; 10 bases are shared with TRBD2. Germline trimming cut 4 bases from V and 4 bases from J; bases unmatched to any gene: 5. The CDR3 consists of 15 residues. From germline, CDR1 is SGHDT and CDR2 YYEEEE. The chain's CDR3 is CASSLGLAVYNEQFF. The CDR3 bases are TGTGCCAGCAGCCTCGGACTAGCGGTTTACAATGAGCAGTTCTTC.

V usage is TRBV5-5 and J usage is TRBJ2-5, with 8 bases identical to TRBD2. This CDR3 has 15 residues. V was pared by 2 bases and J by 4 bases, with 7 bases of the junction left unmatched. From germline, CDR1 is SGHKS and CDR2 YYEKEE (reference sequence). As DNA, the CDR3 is TGTGCCAGCAGCTTAAGCGGGAGTTTCCTAGAGACCCAGTACTTC. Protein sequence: CASSLSGSFLETQYF.

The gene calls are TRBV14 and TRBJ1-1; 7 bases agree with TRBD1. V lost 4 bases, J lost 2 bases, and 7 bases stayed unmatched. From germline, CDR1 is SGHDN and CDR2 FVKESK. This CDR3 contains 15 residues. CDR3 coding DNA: TGTGCCAGCAGCCCCAACAGGGGAGGAAACACTGAAGCTTTCTTT. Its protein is CASSPNRGGNTEAFF.

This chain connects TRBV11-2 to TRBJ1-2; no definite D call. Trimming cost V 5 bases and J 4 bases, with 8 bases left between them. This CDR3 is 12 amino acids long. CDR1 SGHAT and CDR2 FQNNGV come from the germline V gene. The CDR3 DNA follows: TGTGCCAGCAGCCCATTTGGCTATGGCTACACCTTC. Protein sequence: CASSPFGYGYTF.

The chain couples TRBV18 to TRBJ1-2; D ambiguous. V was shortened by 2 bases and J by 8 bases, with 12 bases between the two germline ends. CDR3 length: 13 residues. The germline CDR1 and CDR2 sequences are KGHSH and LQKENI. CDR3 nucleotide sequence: TGTGCCAGCTCACCAGGGGATAGAGTGGGCTACACCTTC. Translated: CASSPGDRVGYTF.

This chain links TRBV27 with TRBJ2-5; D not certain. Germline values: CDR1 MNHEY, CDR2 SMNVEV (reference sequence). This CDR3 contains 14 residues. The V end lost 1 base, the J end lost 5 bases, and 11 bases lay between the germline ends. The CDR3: CASSLLADTETQYF. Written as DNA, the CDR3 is TGTGCCAGCAGTTTATTAGCAGACACGGAGACCCAGTACTTC.

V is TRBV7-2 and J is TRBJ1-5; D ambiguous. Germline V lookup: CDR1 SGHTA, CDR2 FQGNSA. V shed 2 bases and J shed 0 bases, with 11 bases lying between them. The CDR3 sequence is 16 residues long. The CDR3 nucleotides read TGTGCCAGCAGCTTATATGGCGGTTATAGCAATCAGCCCCAGCATTTT. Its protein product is CASSLYGGYSNQPQHF.

CDR3 bases: TGTGCCAGCCGGCGGGGGCCCCCCTTCTACGAGCAGTACTTC. Its protein product is CASRRGPPFYEQYF. The rearrangement uses TRBV7-9 and TRBJ2-7; D possibly corresponds to TRBD2 (7 bases). This CDR3 is 14 amino acids long. CDR1 is SEHNR and CDR2 is FQNEAQ in the germline V gene (reference sequence). Deletions cut 8 bases from V and 3 bases from J, with 17 bases between. Full variable domain (rest looked up from reference TRBV7-9 and TRBJ2-7): DTGVSQNPRHKITKRGQNVTFRCDPISEHNRLYWYRQTLGQGPEFLTYFQNEAQLEKSRLLSDRFSAERPKGSFSTLEIQRTEQGDSAMYLCASRRGPPFYEQYFGPGTRLTVT.